A selection of T cell receptor beta chains follows, all from one sample in a study of blood T cell repertoires in COVID-19. Some clones are missing from TCRdb's copy, which holds only in-frame ones; the method was immunoSEQ multiplex PCR. The top ten hold about 4.6% of the sample, which has hundreds of thousands of clones, around 89% seen once. The sample comprised peripheral blood. The source is a man aged 40-49 years with acute or convalescent COVID-19. Each CDR3 is given with its conserved first and last residue. The D gene is left open where the match is weak. Expanded clones get a size class; other rows say once, few or many, or leave the size out.

TRBV19	NA	TRBD1	TRBJ2-2	CASSMGTGLGELFF	TGTGCCAGTAGTATGGGGACAGGGCTCGGGGAGCTGTTTTTT
TRBV11-2	NA	NA	TRBJ1-2	CASSLDRGAGADGYTF	TGTGCCAGCAGCTTAGATCGCGGTGCGGGGGCTGATGGCTACACCTTC
TRBV7-8	NA	TRBD1	TRBJ1-2	CASREGGTGVPPGGYTF	TGTGCCAGCAGGGAAGGCGGGACAGGGGTACCTCCGGGTGGCTACACCTTC
TRBV9	NA	NA	TRBJ1-2	CASSVGPYDSPYGYTF	TGTGCCAGCAGCGTAGGCCCCTATGACAGTCCCTATGGCTACACCTTC
TRBV7-3	NA	NA	TRBJ2-3	CASSFPPNTDTQYF	TGTGCCAGCAGCTTCCCCCCTAACACAGATACGCAGTATTTT
TRBV2	NA	TRBD1	TRBJ1-1	CASSRGGKAFF	TGTGCCAGCAGCCGAGGGGGCAAAGCTTTCTTT
TRBV3-1/TRBV3-2	NA	TRBD2	TRBJ2-2	CASSPGGGRRTGELFF	TGTGCCAGCAGCCCCGGGGGGGGGCGAAGGACCGGGGAGCTGTTTTTT
TRBV12-5	NA	TRBD1	TRBJ1-3	CASGFHLRDRFNSGNTIYF	TGTGCTAGTGGTTTTCACCTCCGGGACAGGTTTAACTCTGGAAACACCATATATTTT
TRBV5-6	NA	TRBD1	TRBJ1-2	CASSSGTGSIYGYTF	TGTGCCAGCAGTTCGGGGACAGGGTCTATCTATGGCTACACCTTC
TRBV5-1	few	NA	TRBJ1-4	CASSLTATNEKLFF	TGCGCCAGCAGCTTGACTGCAACTAATGAAAAACTGTTTTTT
TRBV9	NA	TRBD2	TRBJ2-7	CASSPWTSGGPLTPFYEQYF	TGTGCCAGCAGCCCCTGGACTAGCGGGGGGCCGCTAACACCTTTCTACGAGCAGTACTTC
TRBV5-1	NA	TRBD1	TRBJ2-1	CASSLDILGQGSDEQFF	TGCGCCAGCAGCTTGGACATTTTAGGACAGGGGAGCGATGAGCAGTTCTTC
TRBV3-1/TRBV3-2	NA	NA	TRBJ1-1	CASSQDYTGVRF	TGTGCCAGCAGCCAAGATTATACCGGAGTACGCTTT
TRBV19	NA	NA	TRBJ1-2	CASSIAGQLNYGYTF	TGTGCCAGTAGTATAGCAGGCCAGCTAAACTATGGCTACACCTTC
TRBV5-5	NA	NA	TRBJ2-7	CASSAGSRRGTYEQYF	TGTGCCAGCAGCGCGGGGAGTAGGAGGGGAACCTACGAGCAGTACTTC
TRBV12-3/TRBV12-4	NA	NA	TRBJ1-1	CASTFPGAFF	TGTGCCAGCACCTTCCCGGGGGCTTTCTTT
TRBV7-6	NA	TRBD1	TRBJ2-5	CASSLTGRWETQYF	TGTGCCAGCAGCTTGACAGGGCGGTGGGAGACCCAGTACTTC
TRBV7-9	NA	NA	TRBJ2-1	CASSWQGPLDEQFF	TGTGCCAGCAGCTGGCAGGGGCCTCTAGATGAGCAGTTCTTC
TRBV29-1	NA	NA	TRBJ1-3	CSVHSGNTIYF	TGCAGCGTCCACTCTGGAAACACCATATATTTT
TRBV27	NA	NA	TRBJ2-4	CASSLSAWGQERDIQYF	TGTGCCAGCAGTTTATCGGCCTGGGGGCAGGAAAGGGACATTCAGTACTTC
TRBV6-5	NA	NA	TRBJ1-5	CASRLTGNQPQHF	TGTGCCAGCAGACTAACGGGGAATCAGCCCCAGCATTTT
TRBV6-5	NA	NA	TRBJ1-1	CASSSGPGELGTEAFF	TGTGCCAGCAGTTCCGGACCTGGGGAGTTAGGCACTGAAGCTTTCTTT
TRBV7-9	NA	TRBD1	TRBJ2-7	CASSLWGTGGAGEQYF	TGTGCCAGCAGCTTATGGGGGACAGGAGGCGCGGGCGAGCAGTACTTC
TRBV6-5	NA	NA	TRBJ2-7	CASSPRVGSYEQYF	TGTGCCAGCAGTCCAAGGGTCGGGAGTTACGAGCAGTACTTC
TRBV4-1	NA	NA	TRBJ1-2	CASSQGTGVTYGYTF	TGCGCCAGCAGCCAGGGGACGGGGGTAACTTATGGCTACACCTTC
TRBV19	NA	NA	TRBJ2-7	CASSIGSYEQYF	TGTGCCAGTAGTATAGGTTCTTACGAGCAGTACTTC
TRBV2	NA	NA	TRBJ1-4	CASSGRDTTNEKLFF	TGTGCCAGCAGTGGTCGAGACACAACTAATGAAAAACTGTTTTTT
TRBV9	NA	NA	TRBJ1-2	CASSPLSGYGYTF	TGTGCCAGCAGCCCCCTATCAGGGTATGGCTACACCTTC
TRBV5-4	NA	TRBD2	TRBJ2-4	CASSRGGVKNIQYF	TGTGCCAGCAGCCGGGGAGGGGTCAAAAACATTCAGTACTTC
TRBV5-6	NA	NA	TRBJ1-6	CASSLAAGDIRNSPLHF	TGTGCCAGCAGCTTGGCGGCAGGGGACATTCGGAATTCACCCCTCCACTTT
TRBV11-2	NA	TRBD1	TRBJ2-1	CASRGIGTGKYEQFF	TGTGCCAGCAGGGGAATTGGGACAGGCAAATATGAGCAGTTCTTC
TRBV29-1	NA	NA	TRBJ1-2	CSVDPPGGGYTF	TGCAGCGTAGACCCACCGGGGGGTGGCTACACCTTC
TRBV6-5	NA	NA	TRBJ1-2	CASSRQGHGYTF	TGTGCCAGCAGTCGTCAGGGCCATGGCTACACCTTC
TRBV3-1/TRBV3-2	NA	NA	TRBJ1-6	CASSLLDSRGGPLHF	TGTGCCAGCAGCCTCCTGGACAGTAGAGGAGGACCCCTCCACTTT
TRBV7-9	NA	TRBD1	TRBJ2-5	CASSLVSGTASRTQYF	TGTGCCAGCAGCTTAGTATCCGGGACAGCAAGTCGGACCCAGTACTTC
TRBV6-5	NA	TRBD1	TRBJ1-1	CASSLQGALTEAFF	TGTGCCAGCAGCCTTCAGGGGGCGTTAACTGAAGCTTTCTTT
TRBV12-3/TRBV12-4	NA	NA	TRBJ2-7	CASSPTDPYEQYF	TGTGCCAGCAGTCCGACAGACCCCTACGAGCAGTACTTC